This TCR beta chain was retrieved from a study of T cell responses to AZD1222 COVID-19 vaccine. Whole-study results and caveats: Along spike, vaccine-associated CD4 TCRs were found throughout, with dominance at 160-218 and 743-854. The donors showed a predominance of white British ancestry and of females, with possible underestimation of clonal diversity.

The data were produced by immunoSEQ multiplex PCR, yet TCRdb's version contains in-frame clones alone and is incomplete. The data show 130,000 to 150,000 clones, 85% to 95% seen once. As to this clone: No antigen is known for it.

The input for sequencing was peripheral blood, taken on day 0 of MenACWY control vaccination. This sequence was found in an adult in good health.

The CDR3 DNA follows: TGCGCCAGCAGTGAGAACCGGGACAGGCCCTTAACTAATGAAAAACTGTTTTTT. It codes for CASSENRDRPLTNEKLFF. This chain links TRBV10-1 with TRBJ1-4; TRBD1 aligns across 8 bases. J gave up 1 base and V 2 bases, and 9 bases lay outside the gene matches. The V gene's germline CDR1 is WNHNN and CDR2 SYGVQD (reference sequence). This CDR3 contains 18 residues.